This TCR beta chain was retrieved from a study of blood T cell repertoires in COVID-19 (dated by TCRdb to the early 2020s). With regard to the full study: Collaborator samples came from the United States, Italy and Spain and covered acute and convalescent phases of COVID-19. The prospective study material was composed of cDNA or gDNA derived from T cells, B-cell-depleted T cells, or PBMCs. Where available, HLA class I and class II types were obtained from metadata supplied by the sample provider rather than from assay-based typing. Deeply sampled blood TCRbeta repertoires from subjects exposed to, actively infected with, or recovered from COVID-19 were included in the dataset. The sample metadata nearly always contained a de-identified subject ID, COVID-19 status, age in years and sex. Samples were obtained from the ongoing ImmuneRACE study (first 160 participants) and from over a thousand subjects provided by 6 global collaborators. A freely available public database, intended as a resource for researchers studying the immune response to SARS-CoV-2, is where the repertoires were released. Broad study findings and their caveats: The quantity of clinical and demographic metadata differed by source and by participant and was supplied without curation.

The immunoSEQ Assay, a bias-controlled multiplex PCR, was used to amplify TCRbeta CDR3 regions from genomic DNA. The original pipeline was this. Within the assay, amplification of reference gene primers was used to estimate how many nucleated cells each sample contained. To quantify the absolute abundance of each unique TCRbeta CDR3 rearrangement, sequence reads were collapsed and filtered. For each sample, productive Simpson clonality was calculated as the square root of Simpson's diversity index across productive rearrangements. TCRdb obtained this table from immuneACCESS and retained in-frame rearrangements with V and J assigned. These tables miss some clones; where compared with another copy, unresolved V genes account for less than half of the shortfall, and the remainder is unexplained. V and J calls and clone size are given by that table; D and trimming were obtained from the DNA. The sample table lists nearly 70,000 clones, approximately 82% of them with a count of one. Of the sample, 9% to 10% is held by the ten largest clones.

Trimmed from V: 5 bases; trimmed from J: 4 bases; junction bases lacking a gene match: 5. CDR1 is given as SGHVS and CDR2 as FQNEAQ, both from the germline V gene. Inclusive of the bounding cysteine and phenylalanine, the CDR3 is 14 residues long. Here the CDR3 DNA is all that survives: 42 bases in frame from base 1. A word on this clone: Which antigen it targets is not known. Base qualities are not at hand, and no much larger clone is one base apart.

Each collaborating institution followed its own protocols to collect whole blood in K2EDTA tubes. For TCRbeta analysis, collaborators shipped samples as frozen whole blood, isolated PBMCs, or DNA extracted from either of those sample types. Specimen: peripheral blood. This TCR was sampled from a woman at least 80 years old with acute or convalescent COVID-19. This chain joins TRBV7-8 to TRBJ1-2; a stretch of 9 junction bases matches TRBD1. The DNA reads TGTGCCAGCAGCCCCGGACAGGGGCCCTATGGCTACACCTTC. This is translated as CASSPGQGPYGYTF.